These 18 T cell receptor beta chains share one sample of origin, sequenced in a study of Ad26.COV2.S vaccination and SARS-CoV-2 variants. Treatment in this sample: 15 to 20 received Ad26.COV2.S at low or high dose, single or two shots; 5 received placebo; per-sample allocation not given. The study sampled participants on day 63 after the first vaccine or placebo injection. TCRdb's copy holds only in-frame clones and misses some; the assay was immunoSEQ multiplex PCR. The repertoire holds 300,000 to 350,000 clones, with around 84% as singletons. This material consisted of peripheral blood, taken in a trial of Ad26.COV2.S vaccine versus placebo. Receptors were obtained from a person between 18 and 65 years old who received the Ad26.COV2.S COVID-19 vaccine or a placebo.

The chain uses TRBV18 and TRBJ1-2; TRBD1 might be the D (5 bases). This CDR3 has 15 amino acids. Per germline, CDR1 KGHSH and CDR2 LQKENI. With 3 bases removed from V and 5 bases from J, the gap between germline ends came to 16 bases. CDR3: CASSPQRDSAYGYTF. CDR3 sequence (DNA): TGTGCCAGCTCACCTCAGCGGGACTCGGCGTATGGCTACACCTTC.

This chain uses TRBV6-5 with TRBJ1-2; the D gene is possibly TRBD1 (6 bases). The CDR3 is 14 residues long. V was cut by 7 bases and J by 3 bases, with 15 bases left in between. Germline V gives CDR1 MNHEY, CDR2 SVGAGI. The CDR3 loop reads CASTDTGRHYGYTF. CDR3 nucleotide sequence: TGTGCCAGCACCGACACAGGGCGACACTATGGCTACACCTTC.

The V gene is TRBV5-1, the J gene TRBJ2-2, with 9 bases aligning to TRBD2. The CDR3 contains 15 residues. With 7 bases clipped from V and 3 bases from J, the junction kept 7 bases outside the gene matches. The germline V gene encodes CDR1 SGHRS and CDR2 YFSETQ. The DNA for the CDR3 is TGCGCCAGCCGTGCGGGAGGGGGCCACACCGGGGAGCTGTTTTTT. Encoded protein: CASRAGGGHTGELFF. Using reference TRBV5-1 and TRBJ2-2 for the parts outside the CDR3, the full variable domain is KAGVTQTPRYLIKTRGQQVTLSCSPISGHRSVSWYQQTPGQGLQFLFEYFSETQRNKGNFPGRFSGRQFSNSRSEMNVSTLELGDSALYLCASRAGGGHTGELFFGEGSRLTVL.

This chain joins TRBV7-3 and TRBJ2-1; 15 bases align to TRBD2. V lost 3 bases, J lost 7 bases, and 1 base stayed unmatched. Per germline, CDR1 SGHTA and CDR2 FQGTGA. The CDR3 loop spans 15 amino acids. Written as DNA, the CDR3 is TGTGCCAGCAGCTTGGGGACTAGCGGGGGGAATGAGCAGTTCTTC. Its protein product is CASSLGTSGGNEQFF.

The chain links TRBV6-1 to TRBJ2-7; D is unclear. The germline V gene has CDR1 MNHNS and CDR2 SASEGT. Trimming removed 2 bases at V and 9 bases at J, with 11 bases between. The CDR3 is made up of 12 amino acids. CDR3 sequence: CASSELWAGQYF. CDR3 bases: TGTGCCAGCAGTGAATTGTGGGCCGGGCAGTACTTC.

J is TRBJ1-3 and V is TRBV14; D not resolved. The ends were cut back, 2 bases at V and 0 bases at J, with 11 bases in the middle. The CDR3 has 16 amino acids. Germline CDR1 reads SGHDN; CDR2 reads FVKESK. The CDR3 region is CASSQTTLSSGNTIYF. The CDR3 DNA sequence: TGTGCCAGCAGCCAAACTACCCTCTCCTCTGGAAACACCATATATTTT.

This chain uses TRBV5-8 with TRBJ2-7; D not resolved. V was trimmed by 0 bases and J by 7 bases, leaving 17 bases between them. The V gene's germline CDR1 is SGHTS and CDR2 YDEGEE. This CDR3 has 15 amino acids. The CDR3 loop is CASSLALGQAEEQYF. The CDR3 region has the DNA TGTGCCAGCAGCTTGGCCCTCGGCCAGGCGGAAGAGCAGTACTTC.

This chain connects TRBV5-1 to TRBJ1-4; 12 bases align to TRBD1. V gave up 4 bases and J gave up 10 bases; unmatched junction bases: 8. Per the germline V gene, CDR1 is SGHRS and CDR2 is YFSETQ. The CDR3 contains 15 residues. Here the CDR3 DNA reads TGCGCCAGCAGCCTGCCGGGACAGGGGGCTAGAAAACTGTTTTTT. This sequence encodes CASSLPGQGARKLFF.

This chain uses TRBV5-1 with TRBJ2-7; possibly TRBD1 or TRBD2 for D (6 bases each). Germline assignment: CDR1 SGHRS and CDR2 YFSETQ. The CDR3 totals 15 residues. Trimming removed 3 bases from V and 5 bases from J, with 18 bases in between. The CDR3 region has the DNA TGCGCCAGCAGCTCCTCCTACAGGGAGGTAGACGAGCAGTACTTC. Residues: CASSSSYREVDEQYF.

The J gene is TRBJ2-7, the V gene TRBV11-2, with D maybe TRBD1 (6 bases). This CDR3 has 12 amino acids. Germline CDR1 and CDR2: SGHAT and FQNNGV. V lost 5 bases, J lost 4 bases, and 9 bases lay in between. Written as DNA, the CDR3 is TGTGCCAGCAGCGCCCAGGGGTACGAGCAGTACTTC. Amino acids: CASSAQGYEQYF.

The chain joins TRBV2 to TRBJ2-1; no clear D. Per germline, CDR1 SNHLY and CDR2 FYNNEI. Between the trimmed V and J ends, which lost 7 bases and 0 bases, there was a span of 16 bases. The CDR3 totals 16 residues. The CDR3 protein is CASNDPEQSSYNEQFF. For the CDR3, the DNA is TGTGCCAGCAACGACCCCGAACAGAGCTCCTACAATGAGCAGTTCTTC. Variable domain in full (rest from reference TRBV2 and TRBJ2-1): EPEVTQTPSHQVTQMGQEVILRCVPISNHLYFYWYRQILGQKVEFLVSFYNNEISEKSEIFDDQFSVERPDGSNFTLKIRSTKLEDSAMYFCASNDPEQSSYNEQFFGPGTRLTVL.

The chain has TRBV3-1 (or the pseudogene TRBV3-2) and TRBJ2-2, with 7 bases identical to TRBD1. Germline loops: CDR1 LGHDT, CDR2 YNNKEL (reference sequence). V was pared by 8 bases and J by 6 bases, with 3 bases of the junction left unmatched. The CDR3 covers 12 residues. The CDR3 here is CASQGGPGELFF. The CDR3 bases are TGTGCCAGCCAAGGGGGCCCCGGGGAGCTGTTTTTT.

This chain uses TRBV5-4 with TRBJ2-1; the match to TRBD2 covers 12 bases. Germline V gene sequence: CDR1 SGHNT, CDR2 YYREEE (reference sequence). The CDR3 extends over 15 amino acids. With 4 bases clipped from V and 13 bases from J, the junction kept 12 bases outside the gene matches. CDR3 sequence reads: CASSLGTSGRLSQFF. DNA of the CDR3: TGTGCCAGCAGCCTTGGGACTAGCGGGCGCCTCAGCCAGTTCTTC.

The chain recombines TRBV29-1 with TRBJ2-3, with 8 bases fitting TRBD1. Trimming removed 7 bases from V and 2 bases from J; junction bases left unmatched: 8. This CDR3 is 14 amino acids long. The germline V gene encodes CDR1 SQVTM and CDR2 ANQGSEA. CDR3 sequence reads: CSAAGTGSTDTQYF. The DNA of the CDR3 is TGCAGCGCAGCCGGGACAGGTTCCACAGATACGCAGTATTTT.

The V and J genes are TRBV7-2 and TRBJ1-2, with 7 bases fitting TRBD1. Trimming cost V 8 bases and J 4 bases; bases outside gene matches: 4. Germline lookup yields CDR1 SGHTA and CDR2 FQGNSA. This CDR3 is 12 amino acids long. The CDR3 loop reads CASQGGRYGYTF. The DNA of the CDR3 is TGTGCCAGCCAGGGGGGTCGCTATGGCTACACCTTC.

V gene TRBV29-1 combines with J gene TRBJ2-3; 7 nucleotides match TRBD1. V gave up 6 bases and J gave up 3 bases; unmatched junction bases: 9. The CDR3 has 14 amino acids. Germline V CDR1 and CDR2: SQVTM, ANQGSEA. The CDR3, as DNA: TGCAGCGTAGCTACAGGGGTCCGGACAGATACGCAGTATTTT. This translates into CSVATGVRTDTQYF.

This clone was seen a single time. The gene calls are TRBV6-6 and TRBJ2-7; no reliable D call. This CDR3 is built from 13 residues. V lost 2 bases and J lost 6, with 11 bases in between. Germline CDR1 MNHNY, CDR2 SVGAGI (reference sequence). The CDR3 sequence is CASSYSLVVEQYF. The CDR3 bases are TGTGCCAGCAGTTACAGCCTAGTCGTCGAGCAGTACTTC.

V usage is TRBV19 and J usage is TRBJ2-7, with D hard to call. Looked up from germline, CDR1 is LNHDA and CDR2 is SQIVND (reference sequence). Trimming removed 1 base from V and 1 base from J, with 14 bases in between. This CDR3 spans 16 amino acids. CDR3 DNA sequence: TGTGCCAGTAGTATAGTCCCGGGCGCGTTGTCCTACGAGCAGTACTTC. As protein: CASSIVPGALSYEQYF. Full variable domain (rest looked up from reference TRBV19 and TRBJ2-7): DGGITQSPKYLFRKEGQNVTLSCEQNLNHDAMYWYRQDPGQGLRLIYYSQIVNDFQKGDIAEGYSVSREKKESFPLTVTSAQKNPTAFYLCASSIVPGALSYEQYFGPGTRLTVT.